These T cell receptor beta chains were read from a single sample in a study of cytomegalovirus exposure and HLA in healthy donors. Here immunoSEQ multiplex PCR was the method, and the copy in TCRdb shows in-frame clones only, minus some. The sample includes about 190,000 clones, 87% of them seen just once. Specimen: PBMCs. Receptors originate from a boy aged 2 to 10 in good health and CMV-seronegative. Each CDR3 is given with its conserved first and last residue. Size values are once, few and many counts, or a class for expanded clones, and some rows have none.

TRBV7-9	.	TRBJ2-3	CASSLLHNPTDTQYF
TRBV29-1	.	TRBJ2-1	CSVEERVAVVSETYNEQFF
TRBV27	.	TRBJ2-3	CASRNLNYYTQYF
TRBV9	.	TRBJ2-3	CASSVVDRGMTDTQYF
TRBV5-6	.	TRBJ2-1	CASSLLAGDGNEQFF
TRBV19	.	TRBJ2-3	CASSQPGQGITHTQYF
TRBV7-3	.	TRBJ2-1	CASGTGSSDNEQFF
TRBV28	.	TRBJ1-2	CAGSQTTGFGYTF
TRBV7-9	.	TRBJ1-2	CSSSPRQGNYGYTF
TRBV27	.	TRBJ2-7	CASGESSSYEQYF
TRBV4-1	.	TRBJ2-7	CASSLLAAPSGGEQYF
TRBV2	.	TRBJ1-5	CASRAGQARKGNQPQHF
TRBV6-5	few	TRBJ2-1	CASSYSGTVEPNEQFF
TRBV5-4	.	TRBJ1-3	CASSMGQGNAIYF
TRBV5-6	.	TRBJ2-1	CASSPPRGSYNEQFF
TRBV19	.	TRBJ2-3	CASSLGGSTDTQYF
TRBV29-1	.	TRBJ2-3	CSLGQGYTDTQYF
TRBV5-1	.	TRBJ2-5	CASSSDAGGQETQYF
TRBV29-1	.	TRBJ2-5	CSVEGRFQETQYF
TRBV7-3	.	TRBJ2-1	CASSLGLAGVNEQFF
TRBV30	.	TRBJ2-5	CAWSVQGWAGQETQYF
TRBV28	.	TRBJ1-6	CARYNRTPLHF
TRBV6-5	once	TRBJ1-1	CASSYSRTGTNTEAFF
TRBV6-6	.	TRBJ2-1	CASNDLESPNEQFF
TRBV14	.	TRBJ2-3	CASSLRQATDTQYF